This T cell receptor beta chain was recovered during a study of CD8+ T cells in alopecia areata. Described treatment: oral pan-JAK inhibitor, 5-10 mg twice daily. In its sample, this clone ranks as medium-sized (0.01 to 0.1%). At one of its ends the junction is not consistent with the germline gene, which may arise from a read error. Sequencing relied on a cDNA template that was reverse transcribed from extracted RNA. The table came from immunoSEQ multiplex PCR; TCRdb's copy has only in-frame clones and leaves some out. Among fewer than 250,000 clones, around 43% were seen once, and the ten largest hold roughly 2.6%. CDR1 and CDR2 (germline): SEHNR, FQNEAQ (reference sequence). The CDR3 sequence is 11 residues long.

This chain links TRBV7-9 with TRBJ1-4; weak D call: TRBD1 (5 bases). The sample here was CD4+ T cells sorted from blood, taken between weeks 36 and 40, from a patient treated with tofacitinib. The clonotype originates from a human donor with alopecia areata. In nucleotides, the CDR3 is TGTGCCAGCAGCTCCGGGACGATGAATGTTTTT. The encoded protein is CASSSGTMNVF.